Here is one T cell receptor beta chain with its context. The source of the sample is a study of shared T cell receptors in the human thymus. Only in-frame clones appear in the TCRdb table, and some are missing; sequencing was by immunoSEQ multiplex PCR. The data contain hundreds of thousands of clones, over 90% of them singletons. Trimming cost V 4 bases and J 5 bases; bases outside gene matches: 6. The CDR3 sequence is 13 residues long. Germline CDR1 reads SGHDT; CDR2 reads YYEEEE. The chain employs TRBV5-6 and TRBJ2-7, with 7 nucleotides matching TRBD1. Sequenced: thymocytes. The clonotype comes from a human donor. The CDR3 DNA is TGTGCCAGCAGCCTCCTAGGGGGCCACGAGCAGTACTTC. It is translated as CASSLLGGHEQYF. The full variable domain, its missing parts supplied by reference TRBV5-6 and TRBJ2-7, is DAGVTQSPTHLIKTRGQQVTLRCSPKSGHDTVSWYQQALGQGPQFIFQYYEEEERQRGNFPDRFSGHQFPNYSSELNVNALLLGDSALYLCASSLLGGHEQYFGPGTRLTVT.